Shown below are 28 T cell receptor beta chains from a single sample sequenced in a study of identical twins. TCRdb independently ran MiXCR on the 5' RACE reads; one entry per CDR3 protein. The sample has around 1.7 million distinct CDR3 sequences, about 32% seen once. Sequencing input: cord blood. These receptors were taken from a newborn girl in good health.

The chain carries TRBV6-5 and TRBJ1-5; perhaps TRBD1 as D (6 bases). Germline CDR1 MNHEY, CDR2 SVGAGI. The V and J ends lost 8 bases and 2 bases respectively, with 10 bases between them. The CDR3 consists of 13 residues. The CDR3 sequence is CASGGRRNQPQHF. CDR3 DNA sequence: TGTGCCAGCGGGGGCAGGCGCAATCAGCCCCAGCATTTT.

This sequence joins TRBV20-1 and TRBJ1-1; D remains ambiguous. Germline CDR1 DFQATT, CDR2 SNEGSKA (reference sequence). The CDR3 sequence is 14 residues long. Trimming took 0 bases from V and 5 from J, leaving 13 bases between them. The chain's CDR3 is CSARDVGYGTEAFF. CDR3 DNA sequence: TGCAGTGCTAGAGATGTAGGGTATGGTACTGAAGCTTTCTTT.

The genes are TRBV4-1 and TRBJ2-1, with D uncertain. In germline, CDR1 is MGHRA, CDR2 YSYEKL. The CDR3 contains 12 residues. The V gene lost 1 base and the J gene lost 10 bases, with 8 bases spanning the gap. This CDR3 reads CASSQVADEQFF. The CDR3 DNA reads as TGCGCCAGCAGCCAAGTTGCGGACGAGCAGTTCTTC.

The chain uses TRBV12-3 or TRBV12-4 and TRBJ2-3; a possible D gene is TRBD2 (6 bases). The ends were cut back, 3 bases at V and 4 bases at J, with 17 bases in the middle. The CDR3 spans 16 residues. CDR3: CASSFRLLGGADTQYF. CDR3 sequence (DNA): TGTGCCAGCAGTTTTCGGCTGTTAGGAGGGGCAGATACGCAGTATTTT.

As DNA, the CDR3 is TGCAGTGCTAGAGAGAGGGGGACAGGGGGATCACCCCTCCACTTT. It codes for CSARERGTGGSPLHF. V usage is TRBV20-1 and J usage is TRBJ1-6; 11 nucleotides line up with TRBD1. V lost 0 bases, J lost 10 bases, and 5 bases stayed unmatched. This CDR3 comprises 15 residues. Germline CDR1 reads DFQATT; CDR2 reads SNEGSKA (reference sequence).

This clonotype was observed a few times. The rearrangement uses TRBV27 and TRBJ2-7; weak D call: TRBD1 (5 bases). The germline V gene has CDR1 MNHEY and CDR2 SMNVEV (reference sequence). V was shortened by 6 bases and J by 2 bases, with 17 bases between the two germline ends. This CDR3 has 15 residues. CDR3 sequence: CASRLTLIGAYEQYF. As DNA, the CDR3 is TGTGCCAGCAGACTCACACTGATAGGGGCCTACGAGCAGTACTTC.

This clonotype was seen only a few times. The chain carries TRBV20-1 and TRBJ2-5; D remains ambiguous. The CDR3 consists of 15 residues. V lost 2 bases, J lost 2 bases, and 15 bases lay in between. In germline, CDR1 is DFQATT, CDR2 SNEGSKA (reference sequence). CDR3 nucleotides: TGCAGTGCTAGAAGCCTCTTGCCCCCACAAGAGACCCAGTACTTC. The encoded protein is CSARSLLPPQETQYF.

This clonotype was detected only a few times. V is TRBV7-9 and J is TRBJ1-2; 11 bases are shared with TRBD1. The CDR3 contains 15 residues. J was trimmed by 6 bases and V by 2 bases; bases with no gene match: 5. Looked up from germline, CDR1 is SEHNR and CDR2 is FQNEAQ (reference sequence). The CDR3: CASSLPGQGGDGYTF. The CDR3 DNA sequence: TGTGCCAGCAGCTTACCGGGACAGGGGGGGGATGGCTACACCTTC.

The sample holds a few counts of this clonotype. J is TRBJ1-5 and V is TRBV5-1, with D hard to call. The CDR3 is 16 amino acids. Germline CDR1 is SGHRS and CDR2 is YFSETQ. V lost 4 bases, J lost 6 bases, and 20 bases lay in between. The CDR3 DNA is TGCGCCAGCAGCCCGCGCGGCCTTGAGGGCGGTCAGCCCCAGCATTTT. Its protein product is CASSPRGLEGGQPQHF.

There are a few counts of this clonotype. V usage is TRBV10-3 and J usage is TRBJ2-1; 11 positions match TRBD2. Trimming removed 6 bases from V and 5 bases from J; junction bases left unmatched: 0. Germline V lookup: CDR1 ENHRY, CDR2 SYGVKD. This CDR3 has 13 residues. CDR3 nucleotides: TGTGCCATCAGGACTAGCGGGGACAATGAGCAGTTCTTC. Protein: CAIRTSGDNEQFF.

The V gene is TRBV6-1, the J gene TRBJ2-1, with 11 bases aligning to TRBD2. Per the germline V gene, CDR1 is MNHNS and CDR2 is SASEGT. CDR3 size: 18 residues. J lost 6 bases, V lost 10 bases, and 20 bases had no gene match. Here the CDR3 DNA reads TGTGCCATATCATTTAGCGGGAGGGCCGGTTATAAGGGCAATGAGCAGTTCTTC. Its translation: CAISFSGRAGYKGNEQFF.

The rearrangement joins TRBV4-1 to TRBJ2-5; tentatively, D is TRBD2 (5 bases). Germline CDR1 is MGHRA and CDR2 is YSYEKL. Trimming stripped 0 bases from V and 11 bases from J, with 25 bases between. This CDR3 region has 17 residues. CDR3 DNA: TGCGCCAGCAGCCAAGATCCGACAAGGCGTCTAGGAGGTGAGCAGTACTTC. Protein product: CASSQDPTRRLGGEQYF.

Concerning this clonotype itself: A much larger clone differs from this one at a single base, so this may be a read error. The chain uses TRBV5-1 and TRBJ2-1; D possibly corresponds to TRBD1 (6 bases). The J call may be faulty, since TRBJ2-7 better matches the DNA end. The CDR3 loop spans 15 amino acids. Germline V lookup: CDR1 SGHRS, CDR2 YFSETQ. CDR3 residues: CASSSTGTPYNEQYF. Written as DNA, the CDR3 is TGCGCCAGCAGCTCGACAGGCACTCCCTACAATGAGCAGTACTTC.

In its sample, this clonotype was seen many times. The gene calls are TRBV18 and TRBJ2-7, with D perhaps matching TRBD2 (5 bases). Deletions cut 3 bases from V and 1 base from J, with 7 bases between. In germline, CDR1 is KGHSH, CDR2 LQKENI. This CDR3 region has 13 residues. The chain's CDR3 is CASSPRVSYEQYF. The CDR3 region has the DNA TGTGCCAGCTCACCGAGGGTTTCCTACGAGCAGTACTTC.

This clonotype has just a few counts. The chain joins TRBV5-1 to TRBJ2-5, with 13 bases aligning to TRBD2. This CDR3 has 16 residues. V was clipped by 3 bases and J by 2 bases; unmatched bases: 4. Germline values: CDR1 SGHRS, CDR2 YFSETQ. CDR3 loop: CASSSLLAGGQETQYF. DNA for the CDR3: TGCGCCAGCAGCTCCTTACTAGCGGGAGGGCAAGAGACCCAGTACTTC.

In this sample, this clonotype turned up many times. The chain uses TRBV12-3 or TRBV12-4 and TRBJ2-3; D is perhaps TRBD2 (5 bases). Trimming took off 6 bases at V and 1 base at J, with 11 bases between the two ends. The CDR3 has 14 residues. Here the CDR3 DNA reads TGTGCCAGCAGCCGGGCTAGCCGCACAGATACGCAGTATTTT. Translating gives CASSRASRTDTQYF.

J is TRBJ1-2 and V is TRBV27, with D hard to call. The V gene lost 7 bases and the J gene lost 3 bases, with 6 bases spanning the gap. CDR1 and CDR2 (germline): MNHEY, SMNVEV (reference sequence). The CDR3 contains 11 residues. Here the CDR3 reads CASKRDYGYTF. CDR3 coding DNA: TGTGCCAGCAAGAGGGACTATGGCTACACCTTC.

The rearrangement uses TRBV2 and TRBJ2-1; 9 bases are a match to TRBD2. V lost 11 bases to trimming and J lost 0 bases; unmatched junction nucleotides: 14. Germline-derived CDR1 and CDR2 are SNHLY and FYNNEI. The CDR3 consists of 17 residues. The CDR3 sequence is CAVTQGDSGSSYNEQFF. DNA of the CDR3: TGTGCCGTAACCCAGGGGGATAGCGGGAGCTCCTACAATGAGCAGTTCTTC.

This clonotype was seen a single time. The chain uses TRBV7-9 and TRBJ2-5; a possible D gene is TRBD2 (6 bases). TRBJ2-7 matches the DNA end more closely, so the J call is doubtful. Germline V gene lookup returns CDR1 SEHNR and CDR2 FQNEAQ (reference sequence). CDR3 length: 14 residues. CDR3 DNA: TGTGCCAGCATCTCCACCGACGGGACTCTCGAGCAGTACTTC. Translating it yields CASISTDGTLEQYF.

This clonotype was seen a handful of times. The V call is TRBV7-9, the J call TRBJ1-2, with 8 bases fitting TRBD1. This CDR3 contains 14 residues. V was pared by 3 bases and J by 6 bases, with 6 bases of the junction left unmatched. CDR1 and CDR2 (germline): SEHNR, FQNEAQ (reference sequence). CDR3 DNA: TGTGCCAGCAGCTTTTCTCAGGGGGCTGATGGCTACACCTTC. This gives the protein CASSFSQGADGYTF. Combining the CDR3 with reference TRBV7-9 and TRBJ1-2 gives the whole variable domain DTGVSQNPRHKITKRGQNVTFRCDPISEHNRLYWYRQTLGQGPEFLTYFQNEAQLEKSRLLSDRFSAERPKGSFSTLEIQRTEQGDSAMYLCASSFSQGADGYTFGSGTRLTVV.

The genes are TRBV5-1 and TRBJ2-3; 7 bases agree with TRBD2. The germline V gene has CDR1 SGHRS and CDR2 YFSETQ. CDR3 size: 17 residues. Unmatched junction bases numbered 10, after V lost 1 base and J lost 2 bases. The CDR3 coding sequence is TGCGCCAGCAGCTTGTTCCCCGGACTAGGAAACACAGATACGCAGTATTTT. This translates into CASSLFPGLGNTDTQYF.

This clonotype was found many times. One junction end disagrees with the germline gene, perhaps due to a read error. CDR3 protein: CASSSQGYEQFF. The CDR3 nucleotides read TGTGCCAGCAGCTCACAGGGGTATGAGCAGTTCTTC. This chain uses TRBV5-1 with TRBJ2-1; TRBD1 agrees at 7 bases. The germline gives CDR1 SGHRS, CDR2 YFSETQ. The CDR3 has 12 residues.

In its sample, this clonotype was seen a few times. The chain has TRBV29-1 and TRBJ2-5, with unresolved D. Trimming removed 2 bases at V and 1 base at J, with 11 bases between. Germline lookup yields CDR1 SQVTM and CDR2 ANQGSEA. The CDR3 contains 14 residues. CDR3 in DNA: TGCAGCGTTGAAATTTTACCCATCCAAGAGACCCAGTACTTC. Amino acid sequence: CSVEILPIQETQYF. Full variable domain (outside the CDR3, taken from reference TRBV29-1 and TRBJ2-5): SAVISQKPSRDICQRGTSLTIQCQVDSQVTMMFWYRQQPGQSLTLIATANQGSEATYESGFVIDKFPISRPNLTFSTLTVSNMSPEDSSIYLCSVEILPIQETQYFGPGTRLLVL.

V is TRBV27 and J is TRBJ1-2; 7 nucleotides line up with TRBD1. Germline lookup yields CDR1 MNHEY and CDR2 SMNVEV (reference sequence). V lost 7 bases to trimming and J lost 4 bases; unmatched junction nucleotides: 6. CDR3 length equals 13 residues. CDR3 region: CASTRGTAYGYTF. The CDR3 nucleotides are TGTGCCAGCACGAGAGGGACAGCCTATGGCTACACCTTC.

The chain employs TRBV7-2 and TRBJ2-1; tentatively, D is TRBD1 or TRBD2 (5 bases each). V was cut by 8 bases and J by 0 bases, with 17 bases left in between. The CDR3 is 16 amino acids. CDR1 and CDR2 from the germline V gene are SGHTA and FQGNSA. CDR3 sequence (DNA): TGTGCCAGCGGCCCGGGGCCTCAGATCTCCTACAATGAGCAGTTCTTC. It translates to CASGPGPQISYNEQFF. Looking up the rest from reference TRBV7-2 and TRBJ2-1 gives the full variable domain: GAGVSQSPSNKVTEKGKDVELRCDPISGHTALYWYRQSLGQGLEFLIYFQGNSAPDKSGLPSDRFSAERTGGSVSTLTIQRTQQEDSAVYLCASGPGPQISYNEQFFGPGTRLTVL.

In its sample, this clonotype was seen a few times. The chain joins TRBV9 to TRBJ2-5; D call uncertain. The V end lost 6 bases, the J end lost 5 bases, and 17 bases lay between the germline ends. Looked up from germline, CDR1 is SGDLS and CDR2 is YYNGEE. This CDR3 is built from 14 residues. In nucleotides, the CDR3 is TGTGCCAGCACTAAAAATTTGGCGTTGGAGACCCAGTACTTC. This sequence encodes CASTKNLALETQYF.

The chain's CDR3 is CASTVGGEFYGYTF. Here the CDR3 DNA reads TGTGCCAGCACCGTAGGGGGGGAATTCTATGGCTACACCTTC. The chain is built from TRBV12-3 or TRBV12-4 and TRBJ1-2; TRBD1 is a possible D gene (6 bases). CDR3 length equals 14 residues. Trimming took 7 bases from V and 4 from J, leaving 16 bases between them.

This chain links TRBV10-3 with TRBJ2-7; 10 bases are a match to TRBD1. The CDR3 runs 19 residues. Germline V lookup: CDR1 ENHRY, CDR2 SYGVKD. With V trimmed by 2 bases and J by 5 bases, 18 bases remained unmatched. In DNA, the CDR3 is TGTGCCATCAGTGAGCCGCTCCTTCGCGAAGGGACAGGGGCCAACGAGCAGTACTTC. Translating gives CAISEPLLREGTGANEQYF.